This TCR beta chain was found in a study of blood T cell repertoires in COVID-19. At the level of the study: The analysed material was cDNA or gDNA that came from T cells, B-cell-depleted T cells, or PBMCs.

The V and J ends lost 0 bases and 5 bases, in that order; junction bases with no gene match: 2. Germline values: CDR1 LNHNV, CDR2 YYDKDF (reference sequence). The CDR3 is 15 amino acids. This table comes from immunoSEQ multiplex PCR, and its TCRdb copy is limited to in-frame clones, with some not included. Of about 150,000 clones in the sample, roughly 80% were seen once. The material sequenced was peripheral blood. The clonotype was recovered from a man between 60 and 75 years old who had recovered from COVID-19. The rearrangement links TRBV15 to TRBJ2-1; 9 bases match TRBD2. The CDR3 loop reads CATSREGLAHNEQFF. As DNA, the CDR3 is TGTGCCACCAGCAGAGAGGGACTAGCTCACAATGAGCAGTTCTTC.